What follows is one T cell receptor (beta chain) and its context. CDR1 is DFQATT, CDR2 SNEGSKA, per germline (reference sequence). The V end was cut by 2 bases, the J end by 0 bases, with 12 bases between. The CDR3 consists of 15 residues. These data belong to a study of human T cells and chemical hapten exposure. Time point defined: pre-sensitization, week 0. Treatment described: therapeutic diphenylcyclopropenone sensitization with weekly scalp DPC. Via MiXCR, TCRdb re-called the RACE reads, giving one row per CDR3 protein. Here the sample spans 150,000 to 200,000 distinct CDR3 sequences, around 30% being singletons.

Source: whole blood, taken in connection with sensitization to the hapten diphenylcyclopropenone (DPC). The chain recombines TRBV20-1 with TRBJ2-3, with D possibly matching TRBD1 (6 bases). This clonotype was obtained from a woman in her 30s with alopecia areata. Some clones in this sample may be carry-over from other donors' samples. This CDR3 reads CSARTTGTSTDTQYF. CDR3 sequence (DNA): TGCAGTGCTAGAACTACAGGGACGAGCACAGATACGCAGTATTTT.